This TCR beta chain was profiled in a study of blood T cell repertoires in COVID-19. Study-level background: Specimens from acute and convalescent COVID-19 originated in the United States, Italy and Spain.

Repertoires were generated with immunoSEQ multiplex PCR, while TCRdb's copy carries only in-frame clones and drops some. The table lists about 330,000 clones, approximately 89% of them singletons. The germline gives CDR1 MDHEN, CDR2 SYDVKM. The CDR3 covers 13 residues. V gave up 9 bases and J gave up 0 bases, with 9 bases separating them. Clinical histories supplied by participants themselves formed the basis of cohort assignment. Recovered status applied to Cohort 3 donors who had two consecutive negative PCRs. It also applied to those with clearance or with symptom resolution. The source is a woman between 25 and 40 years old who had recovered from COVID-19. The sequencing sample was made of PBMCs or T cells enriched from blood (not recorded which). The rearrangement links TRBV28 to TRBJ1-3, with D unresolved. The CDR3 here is CASVGVSGNTIYF. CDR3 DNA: TGTGCCAGTGTGGGAGTCTCTGGAAACACCATATATTTT.